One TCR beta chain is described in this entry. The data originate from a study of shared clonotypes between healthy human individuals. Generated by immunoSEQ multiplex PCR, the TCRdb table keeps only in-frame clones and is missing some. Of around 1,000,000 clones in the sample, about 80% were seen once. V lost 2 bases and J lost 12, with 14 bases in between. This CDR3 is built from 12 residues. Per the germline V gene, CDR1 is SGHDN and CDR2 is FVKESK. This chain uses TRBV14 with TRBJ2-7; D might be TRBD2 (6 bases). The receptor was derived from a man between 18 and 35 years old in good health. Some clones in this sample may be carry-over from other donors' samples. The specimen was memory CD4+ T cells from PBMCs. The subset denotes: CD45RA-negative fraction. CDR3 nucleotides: TGTGCCAGCAGCCAATTTCTAGCGAATCCGTACTTC. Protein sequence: CASSQFLANPYF. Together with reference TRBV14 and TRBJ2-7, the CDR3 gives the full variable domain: EAGVTQFPSHSVIEKGQTVTLRCDPISGHDNLYWYRRVMGKEIKFLLHFVKESKQDESGMPNNRFLAERTGGTYSTLKVQPAELEDSGVYFCASSQFLANPYFGPGTRLTVT.